Described below is a single T cell receptor beta chain sequence and its context. The junction departs from germline at one end; a sequencing error may be responsible. Per germline, CDR1 DFQATT and CDR2 SNEGSKA (reference sequence). The CDR3 runs to 15 residues. The source of the sample is a study of blood T cells in healthy people across ages. Study in general: Template-switching capture recovered about one barcoded beta molecule per two T cells.

Alongside a J-beta primer mix, a sample-barcoded 5' primer served in a second PCR lasting roughly 7 to 11 cycles. A template-switch adaptor with 12 random nucleotides tagged each cDNA molecule. TCRdb reprocessed the 5' RACE reads via MiXCR and lists one record per CDR3 protein. In the table there are around 1,900,000 distinct CDR3 sequences, about 39% of which are singletons. It was approximately 10 milliliters of peripheral blood that were drawn from each donor. The rearrangement joins TRBV20-1 to TRBJ2-5; TRBD1 matches at 10 bases. Sequencing was carried out using blood. The source of this sequence is a human donor in good health. The CDR3 nucleotides are TGCAGTGCGGAAAGACTTGACAGGGGGCAAGAGATCCAGTACTTC. Translated, it gives CSAERLDRGQEIQYF.